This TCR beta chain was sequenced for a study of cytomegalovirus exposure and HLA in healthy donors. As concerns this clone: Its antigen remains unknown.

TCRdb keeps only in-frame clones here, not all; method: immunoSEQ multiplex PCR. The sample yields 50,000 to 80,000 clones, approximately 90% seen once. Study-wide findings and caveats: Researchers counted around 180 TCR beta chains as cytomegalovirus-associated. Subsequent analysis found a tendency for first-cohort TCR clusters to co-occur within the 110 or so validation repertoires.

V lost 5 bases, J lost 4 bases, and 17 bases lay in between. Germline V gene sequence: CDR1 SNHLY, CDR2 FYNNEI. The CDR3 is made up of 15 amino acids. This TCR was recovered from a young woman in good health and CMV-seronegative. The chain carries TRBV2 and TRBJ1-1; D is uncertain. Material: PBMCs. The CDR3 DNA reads TGTGCCAGCAGTAAGGACCCCTTCGGAGGCACTGAAGCTTTCTTT. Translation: CASSKDPFGGTEAFF.